The 3 T cell receptor beta chains below all came from one sample that was sequenced in a study of OX40 agonist ivuxolimab in advanced cancers. Libraries were prepared by immunoSEQ multiplex PCR; TCRdb keeps only in-frame clonotypes and omits some of them. Counted here are around 94,000 clones, around 91% occurring once; the ten biggest clones make up over 0.7%. Sequenced material: CD4+ or CD8+ T cells sorted from blood, taken in a trial of the OX40 agonist ivuxolimab. The receptors stem from an adult with an advanced solid tumor such as melanoma, head and neck, liver or kidney cancer.

The chain couples TRBV14 to TRBJ2-4; 7 bases align to TRBD2. Germline V gives CDR1 SGHDN, CDR2 FVKESK. The CDR3 runs to 14 residues. V dropped 4 bases and J dropped 8; count of bases not matched to a gene: 8. The chain's CDR3 is CASSRGLERDIQYF. The DNA for the CDR3 is TGTGCCAGCAGCCGAGGACTAGAGCGTGACATTCAGTACTTC.

V and J are TRBV19 and TRBJ1-5; D unclear. Trimming took 5 bases from V and 3 from J, leaving 8 bases between them. The germline CDR1 and CDR2 sequences are LNHDA and SQIVND (reference sequence). The CDR3 runs to 13 residues. CDR3 coding DNA: TGTGCCAGTAGTCAGCAGGACAATCAGCCCCAGCATTTT. Its translation: CASSQQDNQPQHF. The full variable domain, with the rest looked up from reference TRBV19 and TRBJ1-5, is DGGITQSPKYLFRKEGQNVTLSCEQNLNHDAMYWYRQDPGQGLRLIYYSQIVNDFQKGDIAEGYSVSREKKESFPLTVTSAQKNPTAFYLCASSQQDNQPQHFGDGTRLSIL.

This clone was counted once. The rearrangement joins TRBV6-6 to TRBJ1-4, with D perhaps matching TRBD1 (5 bases). The CDR3 runs to 16 residues. CDR1 is MNHNY and CDR2 is SVGAGI in the germline V gene (reference sequence). Trimming left V 4 bases short and J 7 bases short, with 19 bases between. The CDR3 DNA is TGTGCCAGCAGTTTAATCCCCTTGGGGGGTAGTGAAAAACTGTTTTTT. Translated: CASSLIPLGGSEKLFF.